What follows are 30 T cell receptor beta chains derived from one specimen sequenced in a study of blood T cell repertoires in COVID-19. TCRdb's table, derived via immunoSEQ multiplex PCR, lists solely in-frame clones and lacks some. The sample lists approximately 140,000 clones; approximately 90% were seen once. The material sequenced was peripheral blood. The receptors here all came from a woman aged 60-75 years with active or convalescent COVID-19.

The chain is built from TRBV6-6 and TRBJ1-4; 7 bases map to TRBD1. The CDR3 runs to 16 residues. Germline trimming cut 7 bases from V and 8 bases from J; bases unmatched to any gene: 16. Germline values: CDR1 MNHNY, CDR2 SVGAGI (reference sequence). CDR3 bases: TGTGCCAGCACCCCTAACCGGGACAGTCTCACCGAAAAACTGTTTTTT. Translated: CASTPNRDSLTEKLFF.

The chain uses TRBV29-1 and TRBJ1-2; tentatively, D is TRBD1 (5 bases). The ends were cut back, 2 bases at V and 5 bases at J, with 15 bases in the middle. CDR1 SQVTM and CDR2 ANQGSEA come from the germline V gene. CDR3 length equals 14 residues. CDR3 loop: CSVENPGSRYGYTF. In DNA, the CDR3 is TGCAGCGTTGAAAATCCAGGGTCTCGTTATGGCTACACCTTC.

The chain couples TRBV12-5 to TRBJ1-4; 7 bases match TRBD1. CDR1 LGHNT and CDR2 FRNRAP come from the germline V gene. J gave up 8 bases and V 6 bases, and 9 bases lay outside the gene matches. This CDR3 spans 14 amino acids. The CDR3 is CASGPGEGAEKLFF. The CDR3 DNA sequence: TGTGCTAGTGGCCCTGGTGAGGGGGCGGAAAAACTGTTTTTT. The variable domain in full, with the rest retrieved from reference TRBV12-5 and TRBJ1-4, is DARVTQTPRHKVTEMGQEVTMRCQPILGHNTVFWYRQTMMQGLELLAYFRNRAPLDDSGMPKDRFSAEMPDATLATLKIQPSEPRDSAVYFCASGPGEGAEKLFFGSGTQLSVL.

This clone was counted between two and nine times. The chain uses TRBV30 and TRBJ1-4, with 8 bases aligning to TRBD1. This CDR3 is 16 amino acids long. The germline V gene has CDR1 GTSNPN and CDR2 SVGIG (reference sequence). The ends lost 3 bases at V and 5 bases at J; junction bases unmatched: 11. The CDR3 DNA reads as TGTGCCTGGAGCGCCCTTAGAGCAGGGGGCAATGAAAAACTGTTTTTT. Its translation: CAWSALRAGGNEKLFF.

The CDR3 sequence: CASSQVFEAYGNTIYF. The CDR3 region has the DNA TGCGCCAGCAGCCAGGTTTTTGAGGCTTATGGAAACACCATATATTTT. The rearrangement joins TRBV4-3 to TRBJ1-3, with D hard to call. Germline V gene lookup returns CDR1 LGHNA and CDR2 YSLEER. V lost 3 bases and J 3 bases, leaving 15 bases between the germline ends. This CDR3 spans 16 amino acids.

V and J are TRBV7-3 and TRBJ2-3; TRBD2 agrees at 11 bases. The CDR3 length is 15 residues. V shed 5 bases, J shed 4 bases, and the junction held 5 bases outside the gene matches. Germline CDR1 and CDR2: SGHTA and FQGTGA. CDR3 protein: CASSLSGGASDTQYF. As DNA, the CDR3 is TGTGCCAGCAGCCTTAGCGGGGGGGCCTCAGATACGCAGTATTTT.

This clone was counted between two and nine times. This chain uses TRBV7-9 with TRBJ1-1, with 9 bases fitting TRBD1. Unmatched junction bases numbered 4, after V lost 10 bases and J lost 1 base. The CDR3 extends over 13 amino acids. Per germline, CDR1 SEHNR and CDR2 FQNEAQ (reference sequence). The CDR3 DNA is TGTGCCACCCAGGGACAGGGGAACACTGAAGCTTTCTTT. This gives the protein CATQGQGNTEAFF.

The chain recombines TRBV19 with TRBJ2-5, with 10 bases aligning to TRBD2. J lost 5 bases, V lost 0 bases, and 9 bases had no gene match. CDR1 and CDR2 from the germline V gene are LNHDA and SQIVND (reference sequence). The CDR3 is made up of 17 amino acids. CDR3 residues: CASSIEGGLAGVETQYF. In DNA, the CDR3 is TGTGCCAGTAGTATAGAAGGGGGCCTAGCGGGGGTCGAGACCCAGTACTTC.

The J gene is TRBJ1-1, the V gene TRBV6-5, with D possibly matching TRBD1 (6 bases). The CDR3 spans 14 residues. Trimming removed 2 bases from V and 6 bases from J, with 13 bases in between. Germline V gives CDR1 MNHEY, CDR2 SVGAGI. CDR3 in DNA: TGTGCCAGCAGTTACGCCCGGGGGGGCCCTGAAGCTTTCTTT. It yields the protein CASSYARGGPEAFF.

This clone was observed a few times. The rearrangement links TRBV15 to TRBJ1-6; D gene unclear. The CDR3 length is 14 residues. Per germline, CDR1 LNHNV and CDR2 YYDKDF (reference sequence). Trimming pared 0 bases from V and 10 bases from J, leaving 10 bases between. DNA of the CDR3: TGTGCCACCAGCAGAGATAGAGCTCCCTCACCCCTCCACTTT. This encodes CATSRDRAPSPLHF.

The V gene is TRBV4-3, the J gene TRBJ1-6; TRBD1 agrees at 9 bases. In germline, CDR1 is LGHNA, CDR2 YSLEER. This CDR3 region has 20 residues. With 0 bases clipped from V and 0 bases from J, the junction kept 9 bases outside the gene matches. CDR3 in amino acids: CASSQDRPGTGSSYNSPLHF. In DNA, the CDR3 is TGCGCCAGCAGCCAAGACCGTCCCGGGACAGGGAGCTCCTATAATTCACCCCTCCACTTT.

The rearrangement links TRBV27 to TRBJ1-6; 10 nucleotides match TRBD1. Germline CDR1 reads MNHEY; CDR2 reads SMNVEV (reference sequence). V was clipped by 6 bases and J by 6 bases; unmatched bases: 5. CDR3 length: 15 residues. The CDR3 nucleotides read TGTGCCAGCAGAAAAAGGGACAGGGGTAATTCACCCCTCCACTTT. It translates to CASRKRDRGNSPLHF.

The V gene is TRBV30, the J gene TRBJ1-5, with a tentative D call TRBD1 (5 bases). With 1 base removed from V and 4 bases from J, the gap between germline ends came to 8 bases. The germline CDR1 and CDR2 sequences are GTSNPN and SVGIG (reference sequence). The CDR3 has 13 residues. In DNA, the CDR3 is TGTGCCTGGAGTGGGGGGGAGAATCAGCCCCAGCATTTT. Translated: CAWSGGENQPQHF. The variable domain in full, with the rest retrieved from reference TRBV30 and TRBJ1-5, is SQTIHQWPATLVQPVGSPLSLECTVEGTSNPNLYWYRQAAGRGLQLLFYSVGIGQISSEVPQNLSASRPQDRQFILSSKKLLLSDSGFYLCAWSGGENQPQHFGDGTRLSIL.

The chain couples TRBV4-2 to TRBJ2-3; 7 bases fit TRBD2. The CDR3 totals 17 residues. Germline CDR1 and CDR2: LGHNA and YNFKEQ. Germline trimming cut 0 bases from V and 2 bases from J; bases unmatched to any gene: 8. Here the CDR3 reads CASSQDSGLISTDTQYF. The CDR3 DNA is TGTGCCAGCAGCCAAGATTCGGGACTAATCTCCACAGATACGCAGTATTTT.

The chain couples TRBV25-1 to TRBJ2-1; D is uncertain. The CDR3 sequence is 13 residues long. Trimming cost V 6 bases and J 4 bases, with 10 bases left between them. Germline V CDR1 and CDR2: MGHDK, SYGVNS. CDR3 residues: CASSVDSYNEQFF. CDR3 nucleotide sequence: TGTGCCAGCAGCGTCGACTCATACAATGAGCAGTTCTTC.

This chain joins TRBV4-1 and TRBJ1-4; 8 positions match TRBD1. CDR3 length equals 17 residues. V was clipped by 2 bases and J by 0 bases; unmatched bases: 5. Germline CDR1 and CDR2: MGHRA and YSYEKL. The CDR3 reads CASSQHGQGATNEKLFF. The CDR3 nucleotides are TGCGCCAGCAGCCAACATGGACAGGGAGCAACTAATGAAAAACTGTTTTTT.

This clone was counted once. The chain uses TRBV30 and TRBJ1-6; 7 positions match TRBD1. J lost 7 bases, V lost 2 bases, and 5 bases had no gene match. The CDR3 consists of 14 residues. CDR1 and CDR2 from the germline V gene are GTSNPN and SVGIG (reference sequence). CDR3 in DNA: TGTGCCTGGAGTCTGCAACAGGGGAATTCACCCCTCCACTTT. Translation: CAWSLQQGNSPLHF.

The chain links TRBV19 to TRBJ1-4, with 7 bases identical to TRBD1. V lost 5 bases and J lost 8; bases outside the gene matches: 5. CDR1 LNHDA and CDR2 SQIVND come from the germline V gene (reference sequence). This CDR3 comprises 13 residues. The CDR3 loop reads CASSALTGEKLFF. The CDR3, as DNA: TGTGCCAGTAGTGCTCTGACAGGGGAAAAACTGTTTTTT.

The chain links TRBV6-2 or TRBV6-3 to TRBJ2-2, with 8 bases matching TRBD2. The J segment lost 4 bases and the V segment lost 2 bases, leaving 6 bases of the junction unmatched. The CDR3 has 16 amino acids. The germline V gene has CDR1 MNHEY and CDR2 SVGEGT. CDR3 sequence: CASSYMAGGSTGELFF. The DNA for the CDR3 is TGTGCCAGCAGTTACATGGCGGGGGGCAGCACCGGGGAGCTGTTTTTT.

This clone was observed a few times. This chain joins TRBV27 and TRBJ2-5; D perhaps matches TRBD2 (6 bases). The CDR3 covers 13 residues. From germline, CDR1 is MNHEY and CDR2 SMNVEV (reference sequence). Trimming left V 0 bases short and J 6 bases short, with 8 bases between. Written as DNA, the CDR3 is TGTGCCAGCAGTTTATCAGGGAGGAAGACCCAGTACTTC. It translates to CASSLSGRKTQYF.

The CDR3, as DNA: TGCGCCAGCAGCCAAGAAAGGGCCAGCGGGGCTTCCTACGAGCAGTACTTC. Residues: CASSQERASGASYEQYF. The V gene is TRBV4-1, the J gene TRBJ2-7, with 7 bases matching TRBD2. Trimming removed 0 bases from V and 1 base from J; junction bases left unmatched: 9. CDR1 is MGHRA, CDR2 YSYEKL, per germline. This CDR3 is 17 amino acids long.

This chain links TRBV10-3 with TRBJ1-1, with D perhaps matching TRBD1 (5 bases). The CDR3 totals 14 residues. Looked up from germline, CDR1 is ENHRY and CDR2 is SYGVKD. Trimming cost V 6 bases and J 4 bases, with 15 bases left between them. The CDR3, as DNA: TGTGCCATCAGAACCCAGGGAGGAGGCACTGAAGCTTTCTTT. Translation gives CAIRTQGGGTEAFF.

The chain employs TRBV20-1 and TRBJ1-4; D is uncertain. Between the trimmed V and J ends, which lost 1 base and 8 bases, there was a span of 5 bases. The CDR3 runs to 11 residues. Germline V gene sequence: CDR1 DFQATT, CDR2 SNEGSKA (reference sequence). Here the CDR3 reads CSARVEEKLFF. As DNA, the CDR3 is TGCAGTGCTAGAGTAGAAGAAAAACTGTTTTTT.

The chain's CDR3 is CASSEGDATNEKLFF. Written as DNA, the CDR3 is TGTGCCAGCAGTGAAGGAGATGCGACTAATGAAAAACTGTTTTTT. The chain uses TRBV6-1 and TRBJ1-4, with D hard to call. The CDR3 consists of 15 residues. Trimming removed 1 base at V and 2 bases at J, with 8 bases between. Per the germline V gene, CDR1 is MNHNS and CDR2 is SASEGT.

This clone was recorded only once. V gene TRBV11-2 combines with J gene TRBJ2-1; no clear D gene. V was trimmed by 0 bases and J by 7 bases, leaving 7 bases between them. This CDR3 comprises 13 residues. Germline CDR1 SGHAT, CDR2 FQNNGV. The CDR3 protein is CASSLERRNEQFF. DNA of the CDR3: TGTGCCAGCAGCTTAGAGCGGCGGAATGAGCAGTTCTTC.

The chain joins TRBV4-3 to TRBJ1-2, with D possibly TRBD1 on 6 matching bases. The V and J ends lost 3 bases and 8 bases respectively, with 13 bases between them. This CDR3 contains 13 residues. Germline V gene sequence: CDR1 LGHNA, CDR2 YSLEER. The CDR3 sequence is CASSHGGGWGYTF. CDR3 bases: TGCGCCAGCAGCCATGGGGGCGGCTGGGGCTACACCTTC.

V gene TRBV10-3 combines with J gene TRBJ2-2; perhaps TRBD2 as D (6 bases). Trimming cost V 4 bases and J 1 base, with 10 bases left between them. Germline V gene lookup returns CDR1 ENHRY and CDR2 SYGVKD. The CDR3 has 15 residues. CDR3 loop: CAISGEDLNTGELFF. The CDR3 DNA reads TGTGCCATCAGTGGGGAGGACCTGAACACCGGGGAGCTGTTTTTT.

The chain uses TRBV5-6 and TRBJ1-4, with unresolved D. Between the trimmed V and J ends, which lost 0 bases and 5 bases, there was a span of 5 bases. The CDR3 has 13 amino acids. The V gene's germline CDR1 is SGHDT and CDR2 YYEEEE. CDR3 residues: CASSLALNEKLFF. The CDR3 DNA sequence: TGTGCCAGCAGCTTGGCGCTAAATGAAAAACTGTTTTTT.

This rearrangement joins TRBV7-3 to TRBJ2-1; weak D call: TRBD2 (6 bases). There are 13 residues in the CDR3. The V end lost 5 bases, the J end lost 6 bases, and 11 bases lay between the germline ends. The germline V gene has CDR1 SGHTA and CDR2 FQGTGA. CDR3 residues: CASSPRGSNEQFF. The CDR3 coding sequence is TGTGCCAGCAGCCCGCGGGGTAGCAATGAGCAGTTCTTC.

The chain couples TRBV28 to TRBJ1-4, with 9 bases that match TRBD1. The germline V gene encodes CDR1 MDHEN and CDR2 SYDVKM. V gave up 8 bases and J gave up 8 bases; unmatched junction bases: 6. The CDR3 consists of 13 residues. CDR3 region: CASWDRVGEKLFF. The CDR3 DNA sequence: TGTGCCAGCTGGGACAGGGTCGGGGAAAAACTGTTTTTT. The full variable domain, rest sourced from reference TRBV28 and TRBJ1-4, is DVKVTQSSRYLVKRTGEKVFLECVQDMDHENMFWYRQDPGLGLRLIYFSYDVKMKEKGDIPEGYSVSREKKERFSLILESASTNQTSMYLCASWDRVGEKLFFGSGTQLSVL.